Each of the 8 T cell receptor beta chains below was sequenced from the same sample in a study of human T cells and chemical hapten exposure. RNA extraction used unfractionated whole blood as the source of total RNA. Via MiXCR, TCRdb re-called the 5' RACE reads, giving one row per CDR3 protein. Found here are 130,000 or so distinct CDR3 sequences, 3.5% to 5% of them singletons; the top ten hold 1.3% to 1.5%. Receptors were obtained from a female donor in good health.

This clonotype was seen a few times. V usage is TRBV5-1 and J usage is TRBJ2-7; D not resolved. Germline V CDR1 and CDR2: SGHRS, YFSETQ. V lost 2 bases, J lost 0 bases, and 9 bases lay in between. The CDR3 sequence is 14 residues long. The CDR3 reads CASSLQPSSYEQYF. The CDR3 DNA reads TGCGCCAGCAGCTTACAGCCCAGCTCCTACGAGCAGTACTTC.

The chain couples TRBV3-1 to TRBJ1-2; D gene uncertain. The CDR3 extends over 16 amino acids. The ends were cut back, 2 bases at V and 0 bases at J, with 13 bases in the middle. From germline, CDR1 is LGHDT and CDR2 YNNKEL (reference sequence). CDR3: CASSQRSPSANYGYTF. For the CDR3, the DNA is TGTGCCAGCAGCCAAAGATCCCCCAGCGCTAACTATGGCTACACCTTC.

This clonotype has a count of ten or more. DNA of the CDR3: TGCAGCGGAGGGGGGGCTGAAGCTTTCTTT. Its protein product is CSGGGAEAFF. The V gene is TRBV29-1, the J gene TRBJ1-1; the D gene is possibly TRBD1 (6 bases). This CDR3 is 10 amino acids long. Per the germline V gene, CDR1 is SQVTM and CDR2 is ANQGSEA. With 7 bases removed from V and 6 bases from J, the gap between germline ends came to 9 bases.

This clonotype was detected a few times. The chain has TRBV7-2 and TRBJ2-3; a possible D gene is TRBD2 (6 bases). The germline CDR1 and CDR2 sequences are SGHTA and FQGNSA. V lost 5 bases, J lost 2 bases, and 14 bases lay in between. CDR3 size: 15 residues. The CDR3 region has the DNA TGTGCCAGCAGCCGAGGACTACCCAACACAGATACGCAGTATTTT. It translates to CASSRGLPNTDTQYF.

The sample holds many counts of this clonotype. The chain recombines TRBV7-2 with TRBJ2-7; D not resolved. CDR3 length: 15 residues. CDR1 and CDR2 (germline): SGHTA, FQGNSA. Trimming cost V 1 base and J 0 bases, with 10 bases left between them. CDR3 sequence reads: CASSLDLGTSYEQYF. CDR3 sequence (DNA): TGTGCCAGCAGCTTAGACCTCGGAACCTCCTACGAGCAGTACTTC.

This clonotype was seen many times. The gene calls are TRBV28 and TRBJ2-7, with D perhaps matching TRBD1 (6 bases). The CDR3 loop spans 15 amino acids. The V gene's germline CDR1 is MDHEN and CDR2 SYDVKM. Between the trimmed V and J ends, which lost 5 bases and 4 bases, there was a span of 18 bases. For the CDR3, the DNA is TGTGCCAGCAGTCCGACCAAAACAGGGAAATACGAGCAGTACTTC. Translated, it gives CASSPTKTGKYEQYF.

This clonotype has only a few counts. This chain links TRBV7-2 with TRBJ1-3, with 7 bases identical to TRBD1. The ends lost 4 bases at V and 0 bases at J; junction bases unmatched: 3. Germline V CDR1 and CDR2: SGHTA, FQGNSA. This CDR3 is 15 amino acids long. The CDR3 nucleotides read TGTGCCAGCAGCTACCGGACAGGCTCTGGAAACACCATATATTTT. Its translation is CASSYRTGSGNTIYF.

This clonotype was counted many times. The V and J genes are TRBV12-3 or TRBV12-4 and TRBJ1-5, with D perhaps TRBD1 (5 bases). Trimming took off 3 bases at V and 9 bases at J, with 18 bases between the two ends. The CDR3 spans 15 residues. Here the CDR3 DNA reads TGTGCCAGCAGTTTGAGTGGGGCAGGGATTCGGCCCCAGCATTTT. Its translation is CASSLSGAGIRPQHF.